Listed here are 26 T cell receptor beta chains from one sample, sequenced in a study of cytomegalovirus exposure and HLA in healthy donors. Vbeta (60) and Jbeta (13) primers were used in the PCR. This table comes from immunoSEQ multiplex PCR, and its TCRdb copy is limited to in-frame clones, with some not included. The data contain 150,000 to 200,000 clones, around 80% of them singletons. The sequenced sample was PBMCs. These receptors all stem from a young woman in good health and CMV-seropositive.

This clone was seen once. V usage is TRBV19 and J usage is TRBJ2-3, with 8 bases fitting TRBD2. The length of the CDR3 is 18 residues. V was pared by 7 bases and J by 0 bases, with 15 bases of the junction left unmatched. CDR1 is LNHDA and CDR2 is SQIVND in the germline V gene (reference sequence). CDR3 nucleotides: TGTGCCAGTACCGAAACATGGACGGGAGGGTGGAGCACAGATACGCAGTATTTT. Translation gives CASTETWTGGWSTDTQYF.

The chain uses TRBV2 and TRBJ2-2, with 9 bases lining up with TRBD2. This CDR3 contains 15 residues. Germline trimming cut 7 bases from V and 4 bases from J; bases unmatched to any gene: 7. CDR1 and CDR2 from the germline V gene are SNHLY and FYNNEI. In DNA, the CDR3 is TGTGCCAGCAAGGCTAGCGGGGTGGTCACCGGGGAGCTGTTTTTT. Amino acid sequence: CASKASGVVTGELFF.

J is TRBJ1-1 and V is TRBV5-6, with D uncertain. The CDR3 contains 14 residues. Germline loops: CDR1 SGHDT, CDR2 YYEEEE. The V end was cut by 7 bases, the J end by 1 base, with 14 bases between. The CDR3 reads CASEGLRRNTEAFF. The CDR3 nucleotides are TGTGCCAGCGAGGGCCTTCGGAGGAACACTGAAGCTTTCTTT.

The V gene is TRBV6-5, the J gene TRBJ2-6; TRBD1 matches 8 bases. The CDR3 has 16 residues. After removal of 4 bases from V and 1 base from J, the junction contained 3 bases not matched to a gene. Germline V gene lookup returns CDR1 MNHEY and CDR2 SVGAGI. CDR3 coding DNA: TGTGCCAGCAGTTGGACAGGGCGATCTGGGGCCAACGTCCTGACTTTC. It is translated as CASSWTGRSGANVLTF.

This clone was observed a few times. The rearrangement uses TRBV9 and TRBJ1-2, with TRBD1 matching 9 bases. The length of the CDR3 is 16 residues. V shed 0 bases, J shed 4 bases, and the junction held 7 bases outside the gene matches. The germline V gene encodes CDR1 SGDLS and CDR2 YYNGEE. The CDR3: CASSVGMGQGGYGYTF. DNA for the CDR3: TGTGCCAGCAGCGTAGGGATGGGACAGGGCGGCTATGGCTACACCTTC.

The count of this clone is one. An end of the junction does not agree with germline; a read error may underlie this. The rearrangement links TRBV2 to TRBJ2-5, with a possible D match to TRBD2 (7 bases). The V gene's germline CDR1 is SNHLY and CDR2 FYNNEI. This CDR3 is built from 15 residues. CDR3 coding DNA: TGTGCCAGCAGCGAAGGGGGGGTGTCTGGGGAGACCCAGTACTTC. Translation gives CASSEGGVSGETQYF. The variable domain in full, with the rest retrieved from reference TRBV2 and TRBJ2-5, is EPEVTQTPSHQVTQMGQEVILRCVPISNHLYFYWYRQILGQKVEFLVSFYNNEISEKSEIFDDQFSVERPDGSNFTLKIRSTKLEDSAMYFCASSEGGVSGETQYFGPGTRLLVL.

This chain links TRBV5-1 with TRBJ1-2; D not resolved. Germline V gene data show CDR1 as SGHRS and CDR2 as YFSETQ. Trimming cost V 0 bases and J 5 bases, with 14 bases left between them. This CDR3 has 15 residues. The CDR3 region has the DNA TGCGCCAGCAGCTTGGTGGGCTCAGAACGTTATGGCTACACCTTC. This sequence encodes CASSLVGSERYGYTF.

The J gene is TRBJ1-1, the V gene TRBV9, with D unclear. V shed 3 bases and J shed 0 bases, with 9 bases lying between them. Germline CDR1 reads SGDLS; CDR2 reads YYNGEE. This CDR3 region has 14 residues. Here the CDR3 reads CASSANSVNTEAFF. The CDR3 bases are TGTGCCAGCAGCGCAAACTCCGTGAACACTGAAGCTTTCTTT.

The V and J genes are TRBV7-2 and TRBJ1-3; D gene unclear. Germline V CDR1 and CDR2: SGHTA, FQGNSA. The CDR3 consists of 17 residues. The V gene lost 1 base and the J gene lost 0 bases, with 13 bases spanning the gap. The CDR3 coding sequence is TGTGCCAGCAGCTTAGGAGCAAGTCCACGCTCTGGAAACACCATATATTTT. Its protein product is CASSLGASPRSGNTIYF.

The chain combines TRBV9 with TRBJ1-6; D perhaps matches TRBD1 (5 bases). Germline-derived CDR1 and CDR2 are SGDLS and YYNGEE. Trimming shortened V by 2 bases and J by 0 bases, and 12 bases separated the two germline ends. This CDR3 is 17 amino acids long. CDR3 nucleotides: TGTGCCAGCAGCGTCCGCGCAGGGCCCTCCTATAATTCACCCCTCCACTTT. Translating it yields CASSVRAGPSYNSPLHF. The full variable domain, in which reference TRBV9 and TRBJ1-6 provide the parts outside the CDR3, is DSGVTQTPKHLITATGQRVTLRCSPRSGDLSVYWYQQSLDQGLQFLIQYYNGEERAKGNILERFSAQQFPDLHSELNLSSLELGDSALYFCASSVRAGPSYNSPLHFGNGTRLTVT.

This clone was detected a few times. The chain combines TRBV15 with TRBJ1-3; D unclear. CDR3 length: 15 amino acids. With 0 bases removed from V and 3 bases from J, the gap between germline ends came to 9 bases. Germline CDR1 and CDR2: LNHNV and YYDKDF (reference sequence). The CDR3 sequence is CATSRDRAGGNTIYF. CDR3 coding DNA: TGTGCCACCAGCAGAGATAGAGCAGGTGGAAACACCATATATTTT.

For the CDR3, the DNA is TGTGCCAGCAGCTTAGTCTCCTCAGGGGGGCAAGAGACCCAGTACTTC. Its translation: CASSLVSSGGQETQYF. This chain uses TRBV11-3 with TRBJ2-5; perhaps TRBD1 as D (7 bases). CDR3 length: 16 amino acids. V dropped 1 base and J dropped 2 bases, with 14 bases sitting between them. The germline V gene encodes CDR1 SGHNT and CDR2 YENEEA.

V usage is TRBV6-5 and J usage is TRBJ2-7; D gene ambiguous. The CDR3 is made up of 13 amino acids. Between the trimmed V and J ends, which lost 0 bases and 6 bases, there was a span of 9 bases. CDR1 and CDR2 from the germline V gene are MNHEY and SVGAGI. The chain's CDR3 is CASSYSVHSEQYV. The CDR3 DNA sequence: TGTGCCAGCAGTTACTCGGTGCATAGCGAGCAGTACGTC.

The chain links TRBV5-1 to TRBJ2-3, with 13 nucleotides matching TRBD2. V lost 0 bases and J lost 4; bases outside the gene matches: 2. Germline V gives CDR1 SGHRS, CDR2 YFSETQ. The CDR3 is 16 residues long. The CDR3 DNA sequence: TGCGCCAGCAGCTTGGACGGGACTAGCGGGGCAGATACGCAGTATTTT. Translation: CASSLDGTSGADTQYF.

The V gene is TRBV4-1, the J gene TRBJ1-1; no clear D gene. The V gene's germline CDR1 is MGHRA and CDR2 YSYEKL. The CDR3 consists of 12 residues. V dropped 0 bases and J dropped 12 bases, with 11 bases sitting between them. CDR3 residues: CASSQEAGWTFF. The CDR3 DNA sequence: TGCGCCAGCAGCCAAGAGGCGGGGTGGACTTTCTTT.

The V gene is TRBV4-1, the J gene TRBJ2-2; D is undetermined. The V gene lost 3 bases and the J gene lost 7 bases, with 6 bases spanning the gap. Germline loops: CDR1 MGHRA, CDR2 YSYEKL. The CDR3 is 12 residues long. CDR3 sequence reads: CASSHLGGELFF. DNA for the CDR3: TGCGCCAGCAGCCATCTCGGCGGGGAGCTGTTTTTT.

This chain connects TRBV4-2 to TRBJ2-2; TRBD2 matches 9 bases. Germline CDR1 is LGHNA and CDR2 is YNFKEQ. V was clipped by 3 bases and J by 3 bases; unmatched bases: 8. The CDR3 extends over 17 amino acids. The CDR3 DNA reads as TGTGCCAGCAGCCAGATGGGGCGGGGGGGCGACACCGGGGAGCTGTTTTTT. As protein: CASSQMGRGGDTGELFF.

V gene TRBV5-1 combines with J gene TRBJ2-1; 11 nucleotides agree with TRBD1. The J segment lost 0 bases and the V segment lost 4 bases, leaving 3 bases of the junction unmatched. CDR3 length: 16 amino acids. CDR1 SGHRS and CDR2 YFSETQ come from the germline V gene. DNA for the CDR3: TGCGCCAGCAGCCCCGGGACAGGGGGCTCCTACAATGAGCAGTTCTTC. This encodes CASSPGTGGSYNEQFF.

The chain couples TRBV5-6 to TRBJ2-3; tentatively, D is TRBD2 (5 bases). V lost 4 bases to trimming and J lost 5 bases, with 8 bases between them. The CDR3 extends over 12 amino acids. Germline CDR1 and CDR2: SGHDT and YYEEEE. CDR3 nucleotides: TGTGCCAGCAGCAAACTAGGAGATACGCAGTATTTT. Translation gives CASSKLGDTQYF.

The V and J genes are TRBV30 and TRBJ1-1, with D possibly matching TRBD1 (5 bases). This CDR3 contains 13 residues. Germline assignment: CDR1 GTSNPN and CDR2 SVGIG (reference sequence). The ends were cut back, 0 bases at V and 4 bases at J, with 9 bases in the middle. CDR3 nucleotides: TGTGCCTGGAGTGTAGTGACAGTCACTGAAGCTTTCTTT. Translated: CAWSVVTVTEAFF.

Remarks on this clone: Other nucleotide sequences in the sample specify the same CDR3. V usage is TRBV7-3 and J usage is TRBJ2-2; perhaps TRBD1 as D (8 bases). The CDR3 length is 15 residues. CDR1 and CDR2 (germline): SGHTA, FQGTGA. V lost 4 bases, J lost 4 bases, and 13 bases lay in between. The CDR3 region is CASSSQGGGTGELFF. CDR3 nucleotides: TGTGCCAGCAGCTCACAGGGGGGGGGCACCGGGGAGCTGTTTTTT. Using reference TRBV7-3 and TRBJ2-2 for the parts outside the CDR3, the full variable domain is GAGVSQTPSNKVTEKGKYVELRCDPISGHTALYWYRQSLGQGPEFLIYFQGTGAADDSGLPNDRFFAVRPEGSVSTLKIQRTERGDSAVYLCASSSQGGGTGELFFGEGSRLTVL.

This chain links TRBV7-9 with TRBJ1-1; possibly TRBD1 for D (6 bases). CDR1 and CDR2 (germline): SEHNR, FQNEAQ (reference sequence). This CDR3 has 15 residues. V gave up 3 bases and J gave up 1 base, with 12 bases separating them. In DNA form, the CDR3 reads TGTGCCAGCAGCTTGAGTTACAGGGAGAACACTGAAGCTTTCTTT. This translates into CASSLSYRENTEAFF.

Of note for this clone: An end of the junction does not agree with germline; a read error may underlie this. The chain links TRBV19 to TRBJ2-5, with TRBD2 identical over 10 bases. Per the germline V gene, CDR1 is LNHDA and CDR2 is SQIVND (reference sequence). The CDR3 contains 13 residues. The CDR3 loop is CASRIAGGETQYF. Here the CDR3 DNA reads TGTGCCAGTAGGATAGCGGGGGGAGAGACCCAGTACTTC. Looking up the rest from reference TRBV19 and TRBJ2-5 gives the full variable domain: DGGITQSPKYLFRKEGQNVTLSCEQNLNHDAMYWYRQDPGQGLRLIYYSQIVNDFQKGDIAEGYSVSREKKESFPLTVTSAQKNPTAFYLCASRIAGGETQYFGPGTRLLVL.

With respect to this clone: The sample holds other DNA sequences that translate to the same CDR3. The rearrangement links TRBV5-6 to TRBJ1-2; 9 bases map to TRBD1. This CDR3 spans 12 amino acids. Germline lookup yields CDR1 SGHDT and CDR2 YYEEEE. V was clipped by 4 bases and J by 5 bases; unmatched bases: 0. The CDR3 DNA reads TGTGCCAGCAGCGGGACAGGGTATGGCTACACCTTC. Its protein is CASSGTGYGYTF.

CDR3 sequence reads: CASRADGSNVYTF. CDR3 bases: TGTGCCAGCAGAGCCGACGGGTCTAATGTCTACACCTTC. This rearrangement joins TRBV2 to TRBJ1-2; D is undetermined. V lost 6 bases to trimming and J lost 10 bases, with 18 bases between them. In germline, CDR1 is SNHLY, CDR2 FYNNEI. This CDR3 spans 13 amino acids.

The chain links TRBV28 to TRBJ1-1; TRBD1 matches at 7 bases. Looked up from germline, CDR1 is MDHEN and CDR2 is SYDVKM. V gave up 3 bases and J gave up 2 bases; unmatched junction bases: 12. The CDR3 is made up of 17 amino acids. The CDR3 DNA sequence: TGTGCCAGCAGTTTCCCGGGGCAGGGGGTTTATAACACTGAAGCTTTCTTT. Protein: CASSFPGQGVYNTEAFF.